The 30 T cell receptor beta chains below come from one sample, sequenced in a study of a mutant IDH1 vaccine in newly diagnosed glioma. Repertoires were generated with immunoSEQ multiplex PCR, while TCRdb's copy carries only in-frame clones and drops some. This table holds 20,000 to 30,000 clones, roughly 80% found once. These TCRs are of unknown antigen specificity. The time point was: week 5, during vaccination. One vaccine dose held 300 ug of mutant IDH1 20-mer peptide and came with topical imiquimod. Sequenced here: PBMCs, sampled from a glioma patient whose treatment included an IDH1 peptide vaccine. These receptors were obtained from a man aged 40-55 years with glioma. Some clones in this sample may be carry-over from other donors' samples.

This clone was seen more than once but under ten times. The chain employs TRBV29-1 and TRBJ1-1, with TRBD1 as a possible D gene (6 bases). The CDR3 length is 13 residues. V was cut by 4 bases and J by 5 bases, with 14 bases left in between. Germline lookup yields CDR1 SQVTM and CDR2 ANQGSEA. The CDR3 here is CSVGGGARTEAFF. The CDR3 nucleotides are TGCAGCGTTGGGGGGGGCGCGAGGACTGAAGCTTTCTTT.

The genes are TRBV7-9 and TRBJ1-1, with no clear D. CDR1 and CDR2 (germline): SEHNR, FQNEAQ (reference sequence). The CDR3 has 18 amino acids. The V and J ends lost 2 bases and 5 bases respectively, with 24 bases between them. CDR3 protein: CASSLYGLWQSKLTEAFF. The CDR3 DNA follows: TGTGCCAGCAGCTTATACGGCCTGTGGCAGTCCAAATTGACTGAAGCTTTCTTT. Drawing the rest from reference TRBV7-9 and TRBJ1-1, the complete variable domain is DTGVSQNPRHKITKRGQNVTFRCDPISEHNRLYWYRQTLGQGPEFLTYFQNEAQLEKSRLLSDRFSAERPKGSFSTLEIQRTEQGDSAMYLCASSLYGLWQSKLTEAFFGQGTRLTVV.

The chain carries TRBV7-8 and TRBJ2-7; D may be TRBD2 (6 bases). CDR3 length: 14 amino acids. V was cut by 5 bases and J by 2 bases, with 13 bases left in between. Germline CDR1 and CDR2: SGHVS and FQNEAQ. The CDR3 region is CASSRGADTYEQYF. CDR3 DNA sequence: TGTGCCAGCAGCCGCGGGGCAGACACCTACGAGCAGTACTTC.

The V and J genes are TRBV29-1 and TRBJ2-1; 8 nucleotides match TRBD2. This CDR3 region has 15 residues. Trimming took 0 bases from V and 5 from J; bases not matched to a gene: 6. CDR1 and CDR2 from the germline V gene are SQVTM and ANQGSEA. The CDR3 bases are TGCAGCGTTGAAGACCGGACTAGCCGAGACAATGAGCAGTTCTTC. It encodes CSVEDRTSRDNEQFF.

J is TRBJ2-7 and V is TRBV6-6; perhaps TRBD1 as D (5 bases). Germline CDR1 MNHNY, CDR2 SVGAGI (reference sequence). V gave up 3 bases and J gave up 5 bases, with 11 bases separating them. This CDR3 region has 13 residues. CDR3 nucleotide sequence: TGTGCCAGCAGTTATAGCCAGGGCAACGAGCAGTACTTC. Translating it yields CASSYSQGNEQYF.

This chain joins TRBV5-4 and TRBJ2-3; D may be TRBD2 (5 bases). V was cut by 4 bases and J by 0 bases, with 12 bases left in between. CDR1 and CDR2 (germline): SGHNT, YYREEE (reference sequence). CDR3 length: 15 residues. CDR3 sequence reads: CASSPDFTSTDTQYF. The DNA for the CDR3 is TGTGCCAGCAGCCCGGACTTTACCAGCACAGATACGCAGTATTTT. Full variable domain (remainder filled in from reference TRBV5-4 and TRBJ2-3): ETGVTQSPTHLIKTRGQQVTLRCSSQSGHNTVSWYQQALGQGPQFIFQYYREEENGRGNFPPRFSGLQFPNYSSELNVNALELDDSALYLCASSPDFTSTDTQYFGPGTRLTVL.

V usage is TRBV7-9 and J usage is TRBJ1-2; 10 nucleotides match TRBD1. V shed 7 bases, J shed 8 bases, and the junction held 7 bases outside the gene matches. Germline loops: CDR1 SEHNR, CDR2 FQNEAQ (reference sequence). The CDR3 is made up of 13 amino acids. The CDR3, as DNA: TGTGCCAGCACCCGACAGGGGGCTGGCGGCTACACCTTC. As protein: CASTRQGAGGYTF.

The DNA of the CDR3 is TGTGCCAGCAGCTCGGGCTCTCGTGGATCACCCCTCCACTTT. Protein sequence: CASSSGSRGSPLHF. The gene calls are TRBV5-6 and TRBJ1-6; D unclear. V shed 3 bases and J shed 10 bases, with 14 bases lying between them. The CDR3 has 14 residues. Germline loops: CDR1 SGHDT, CDR2 YYEEEE.

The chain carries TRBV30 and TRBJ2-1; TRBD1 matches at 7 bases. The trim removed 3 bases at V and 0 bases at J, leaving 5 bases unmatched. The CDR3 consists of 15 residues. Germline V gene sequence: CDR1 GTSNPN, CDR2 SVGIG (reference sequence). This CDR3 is CAWSIDRASYNEQFF. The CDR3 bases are TGTGCCTGGAGCATAGACAGGGCCTCCTACAATGAGCAGTTCTTC. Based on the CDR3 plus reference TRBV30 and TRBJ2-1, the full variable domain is SQTIHQWPATLVQPVGSPLSLECTVEGTSNPNLYWYRQAAGRGLQLLFYSVGIGQISSEVPQNLSASRPQDRQFILSSKKLLLSDSGFYLCAWSIDRASYNEQFFGPGTRLTVL.

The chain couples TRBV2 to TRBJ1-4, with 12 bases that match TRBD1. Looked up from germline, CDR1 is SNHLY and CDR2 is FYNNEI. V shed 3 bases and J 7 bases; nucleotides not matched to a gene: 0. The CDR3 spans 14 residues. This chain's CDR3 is CASSEGQGAEKLFF. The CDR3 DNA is TGTGCCAGCAGTGAGGGACAGGGGGCTGAAAAACTGTTTTTT.

The CDR3, as DNA: TGCGCCAGCAGCCAAGAGGGGGGCCTCCCAAACACCGGGGAGCTGTTTTTT. The encoded protein is CASSQEGGLPNTGELFF. This chain joins TRBV4-1 and TRBJ2-2, with D possibly being TRBD1 or TRBD2 (6 bases each). The CDR3 covers 17 residues. V shed 0 bases and J shed 2 bases, with 13 bases lying between them. Germline V gives CDR1 MGHRA, CDR2 YSYEKL.

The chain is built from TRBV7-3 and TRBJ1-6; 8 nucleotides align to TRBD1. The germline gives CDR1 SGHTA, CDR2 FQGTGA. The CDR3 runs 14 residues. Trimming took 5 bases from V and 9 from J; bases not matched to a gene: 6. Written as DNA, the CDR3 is TGTGCCAGCAGCGTCGGGACAGGCTTTTCACCCCTCCACTTT. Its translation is CASSVGTGFSPLHF.

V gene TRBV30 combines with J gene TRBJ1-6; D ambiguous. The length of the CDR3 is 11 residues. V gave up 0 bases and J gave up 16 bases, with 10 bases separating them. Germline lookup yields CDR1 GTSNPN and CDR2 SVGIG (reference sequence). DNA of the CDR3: TGTGCCTGGAGTGTGGGAGATCAGCTCCACTTT. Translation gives CAWSVGDQLHF.

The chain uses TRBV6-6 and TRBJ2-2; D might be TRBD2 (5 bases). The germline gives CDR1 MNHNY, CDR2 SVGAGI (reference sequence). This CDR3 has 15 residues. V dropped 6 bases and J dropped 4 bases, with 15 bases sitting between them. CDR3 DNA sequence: TGTGCCAGCAGGGAGGCACTCGAAGGCACCGGGGAGCTGTTTTTT. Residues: CASREALEGTGELFF.

The CDR3 nucleotides read TGTGCCAGCAGGCCCTTGACAGCAACTAATGAAAAACTGTTTTTT. Protein sequence: CASRPLTATNEKLFF. The chain couples TRBV6-5 to TRBJ1-4; possibly TRBD1 for D (5 bases). Deletions cut 6 bases from V and 0 bases from J, with 11 bases between. Germline V lookup: CDR1 MNHEY, CDR2 SVGAGI. This CDR3 spans 15 amino acids.

The CDR3 DNA follows: TGTGCCTGGACCCCCCCAAGGCCTGGCTACACCTTC. Amino acid sequence: CAWTPPRPGYTF. V and J are TRBV30 and TRBJ1-2, with unresolved D. Germline lookup yields CDR1 GTSNPN and CDR2 SVGIG (reference sequence). V was cut by 4 bases and J by 7 bases, with 13 bases left in between. The CDR3 is 12 residues long.

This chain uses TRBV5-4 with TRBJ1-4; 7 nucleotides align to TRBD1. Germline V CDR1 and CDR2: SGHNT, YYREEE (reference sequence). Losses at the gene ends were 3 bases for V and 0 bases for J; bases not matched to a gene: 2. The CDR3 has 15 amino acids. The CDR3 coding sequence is TGTGCCAGCAGCTACAGGGGACCAACTAATGAAAAACTGTTTTTT. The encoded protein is CASSYRGPTNEKLFF.

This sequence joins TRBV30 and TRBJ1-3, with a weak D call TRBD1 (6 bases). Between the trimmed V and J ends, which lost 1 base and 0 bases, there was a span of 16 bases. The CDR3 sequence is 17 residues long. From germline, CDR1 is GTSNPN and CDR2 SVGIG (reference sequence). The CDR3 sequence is CAWSESTGHYSGNTIYF. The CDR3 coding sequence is TGTGCCTGGAGTGAAAGTACGGGACATTACTCTGGAAACACCATATATTTT.

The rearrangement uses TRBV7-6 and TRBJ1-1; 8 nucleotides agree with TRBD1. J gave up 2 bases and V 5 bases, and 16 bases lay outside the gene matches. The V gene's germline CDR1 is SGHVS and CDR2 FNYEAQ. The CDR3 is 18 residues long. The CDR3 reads CASSPRRTGMYVNTEAFF. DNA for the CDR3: TGTGCCAGCAGCCCCCGGAGGACAGGGATGTATGTAAACACTGAAGCTTTCTTT.

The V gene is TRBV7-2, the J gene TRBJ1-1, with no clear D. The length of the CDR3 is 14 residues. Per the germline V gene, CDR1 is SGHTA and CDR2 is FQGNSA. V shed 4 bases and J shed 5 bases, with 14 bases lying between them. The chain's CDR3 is CASSSSRSWTEAFF. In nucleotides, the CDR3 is TGTGCCAGCAGCTCCTCGAGATCTTGGACTGAAGCTTTCTTT.

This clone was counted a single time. The CDR3 DNA is TGCGCCAGCAGCCGATTAGCGGGGGGTTACGAGCAGTACTTC. This gives the protein CASSRLAGGYEQYF. The J gene is TRBJ2-7, the V gene TRBV4-1; 10 bases align to TRBD2. Germline V lookup: CDR1 MGHRA, CDR2 YSYEKL. This CDR3 region has 14 residues. V gave up 4 bases and J gave up 4 bases; unmatched junction bases: 4.

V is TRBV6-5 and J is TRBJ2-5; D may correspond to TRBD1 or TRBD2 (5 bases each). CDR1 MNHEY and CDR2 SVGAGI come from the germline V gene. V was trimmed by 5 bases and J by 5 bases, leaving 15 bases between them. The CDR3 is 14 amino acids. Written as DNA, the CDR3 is TGTGCCAGCAGTCTTATCGTGGGGGAGGAGACCCAGTACTTC. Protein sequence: CASSLIVGEETQYF.

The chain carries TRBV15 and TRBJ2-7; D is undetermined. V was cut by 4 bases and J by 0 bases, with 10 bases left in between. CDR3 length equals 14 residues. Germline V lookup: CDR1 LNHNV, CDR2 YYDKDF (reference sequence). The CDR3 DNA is TGTGCCACCAGCATGGTTCGTCCCTCCTACGAGCAGTACTTC. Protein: CATSMVRPSYEQYF.

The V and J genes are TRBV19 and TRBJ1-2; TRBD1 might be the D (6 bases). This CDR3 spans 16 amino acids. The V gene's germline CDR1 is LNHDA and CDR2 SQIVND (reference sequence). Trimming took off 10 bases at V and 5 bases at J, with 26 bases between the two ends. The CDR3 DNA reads TGTGCCATCTCAGAGGGCAGGGGCGCTGGGGCATATGGCTACACCTTC. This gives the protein CAISEGRGAGAYGYTF.

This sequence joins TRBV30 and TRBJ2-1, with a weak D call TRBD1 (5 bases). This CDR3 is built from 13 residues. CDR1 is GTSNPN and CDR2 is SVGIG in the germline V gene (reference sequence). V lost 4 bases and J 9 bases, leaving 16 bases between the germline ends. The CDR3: CAWTRGAVSEQFF. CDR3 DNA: TGTGCCTGGACTAGGGGCGCGGTGAGTGAGCAGTTCTTC.

The CDR3 reads CASISRGYEQYF. The CDR3 nucleotides are TGTGCCAGCATAAGTAGGGGTTACGAGCAGTACTTC. The V and J genes are TRBV28 and TRBJ2-7; possibly TRBD1 for D (5 bases). V lost 7 bases and J lost 4, with 11 bases in between. Germline V gene data show CDR1 as MDHEN and CDR2 as SYDVKM. CDR3 size: 12 residues.

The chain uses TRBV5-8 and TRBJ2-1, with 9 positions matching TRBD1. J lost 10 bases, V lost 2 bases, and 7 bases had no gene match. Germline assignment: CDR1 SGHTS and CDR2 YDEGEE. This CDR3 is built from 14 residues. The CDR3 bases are TGTGCCAGCAGCTTCGGGACAGGGTCTAGAGAGCAGTTCTTC. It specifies CASSFGTGSREQFF. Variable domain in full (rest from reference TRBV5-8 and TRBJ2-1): EAGVTQSPTHLIKTRGQQATLRCSPISGHTSVYWYQQALGLGLQFLLWYDEGEERNRGNFPPRFSGRQFPNYSSELNVNALELEDSALYLCASSFGTGSREQFFGPGTRLTVL.

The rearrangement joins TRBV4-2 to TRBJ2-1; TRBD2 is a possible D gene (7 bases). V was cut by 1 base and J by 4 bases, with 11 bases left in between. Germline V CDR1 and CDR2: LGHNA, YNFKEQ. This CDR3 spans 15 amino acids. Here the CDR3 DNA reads TGTGCCAGCAGCCAAGGTGGGGGGGCTTACAATGAGCAGTTCTTC. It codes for CASSQGGGAYNEQFF.

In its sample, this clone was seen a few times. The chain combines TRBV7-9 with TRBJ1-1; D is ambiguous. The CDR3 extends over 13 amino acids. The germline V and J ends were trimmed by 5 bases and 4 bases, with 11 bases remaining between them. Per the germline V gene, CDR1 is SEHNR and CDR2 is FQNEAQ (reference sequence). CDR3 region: CASSGGGITEAFF. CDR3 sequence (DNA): TGTGCCAGCAGCGGCGGAGGGATCACTGAAGCTTTCTTT.

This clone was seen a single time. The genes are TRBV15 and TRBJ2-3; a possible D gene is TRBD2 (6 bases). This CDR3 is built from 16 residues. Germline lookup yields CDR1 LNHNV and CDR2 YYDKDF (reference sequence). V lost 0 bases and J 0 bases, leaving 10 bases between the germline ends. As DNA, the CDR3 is TGTGCCACCAGCAGAGATCAGGGACTCAGCACAGATACGCAGTATTTT. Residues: CATSRDQGLSTDTQYF.